This TCR beta chain appears in the sequencing data of a study of blood T cell repertoires in COVID-19. Overall study: Samples taken during acute and convalescent COVID-19 were collected in the United States, Italy and Spain.

The table came from immunoSEQ multiplex PCR; TCRdb's copy has only in-frame clones and leaves some out. The sample contains about 430,000 clones, around 87% of which appear only once. In assigning cohorts, the study relied on participant-reported clinical history. Two negative PCRs, clearance, or symptom resolution characterized the recovered Cohort 3 donors. This TCR was sampled from a man between 25 and 39 years old who had recovered from COVID-19. The sequencing sample was made of PBMCs or T cells enriched from blood (not recorded which).

The CDR3 is CASSWGLENTEAFF. CDR3 DNA: TGTGCCAGCAGTTGGGGACTGGAGAACACTGAAGCTTTCTTT. The chain couples TRBV6-5 to TRBJ1-1; a weak D match, TRBD1 (5 bases). Germline V gives CDR1 MNHEY, CDR2 SVGAGI. The CDR3 sequence is 14 residues long. V lost 4 bases to trimming and J lost 1 base, with 10 bases between them.